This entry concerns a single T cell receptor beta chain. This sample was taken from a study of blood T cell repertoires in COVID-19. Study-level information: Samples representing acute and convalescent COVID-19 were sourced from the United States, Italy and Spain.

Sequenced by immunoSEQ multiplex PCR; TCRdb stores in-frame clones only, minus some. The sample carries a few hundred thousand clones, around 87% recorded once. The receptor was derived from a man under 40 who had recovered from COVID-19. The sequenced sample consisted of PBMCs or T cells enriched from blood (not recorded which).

The CDR3 DNA reads TGTGCCAGCAGCCCCACAGGGGATAATCAGCCCCAGCATTTT. As protein: CASSPTGDNQPQHF. V is TRBV4-2 and J is TRBJ1-5; 7 nucleotides line up with TRBD1. Germline-derived CDR1 and CDR2 are LGHNA and YNFKEQ. The CDR3 has 14 amino acids. With V trimmed by 4 bases and J by 4 bases, 4 bases remained unmatched.